Below, 13 T cell receptor beta chains from the same sample are listed, as sequenced in a study of cytomegalovirus exposure and HLA in healthy donors. Researchers ran the PCR with 60 Vbeta and 13 Jbeta primers. Here immunoSEQ multiplex PCR was the method, and the copy in TCRdb shows in-frame clones only, minus some. The specimen's table records about 54,000 clones. Sequencing used PBMCs. These receptors were collected from a woman in her thirties or forties in good health and CMV-seronegative.

This chain joins TRBV5-1 and TRBJ1-1; weak D call: TRBD1 (5 bases). V was clipped by 4 bases and J by 4 bases, with 14 bases between them. The germline gives CDR1 SGHRS, CDR2 YFSETQ. The CDR3 is 14 amino acids. The CDR3 sequence: CASSQGTESTEAFF. As DNA, the CDR3 is TGCGCCAGCAGCCAGGGAACGGAGTCCACTGAAGCTTTCTTT. The full variable domain, in which reference TRBV5-1 and TRBJ1-1 provide the parts outside the CDR3, is KAGVTQTPRYLIKTRGQQVTLSCSPISGHRSVSWYQQTPGQGLQFLFEYFSETQRNKGNFPGRFSGRQFSNSRSEMNVSTLELGDSALYLCASSQGTESTEAFFGQGTRLTVV.

The rearrangement joins TRBV11-2 to TRBJ2-3; tentatively, D is TRBD2 (5 bases). The CDR3 is made up of 13 amino acids. The germline gives CDR1 SGHAT, CDR2 FQNNGV. Trimming took 5 bases from V and 3 from J, leaving 9 bases between them. The CDR3 sequence: CASSGTRTDTQYF. The CDR3 DNA is TGTGCCAGCAGCGGAACTAGGACAGATACGCAGTATTTT.

V gene TRBV27 combines with J gene TRBJ2-7; D remains unclear. The germline V and J ends were trimmed by 5 bases and 0 bases, with 11 bases remaining between them. The CDR3 loop spans 14 amino acids. Germline lookup yields CDR1 MNHEY and CDR2 SMNVEV (reference sequence). The CDR3 protein is CASSPQSLSYEQYF. CDR3 sequence (DNA): TGTGCCAGCAGTCCTCAGTCCCTCTCCTACGAGCAGTACTTC.

The chain links TRBV5-1 to TRBJ1-3, with 7 bases matching TRBD1. Trimming cost V 5 bases and J 2 bases; bases outside gene matches: 10. Germline lookup yields CDR1 SGHRS and CDR2 YFSETQ. This CDR3 has 16 residues. In nucleotides, the CDR3 is TGCGCCAGCAGTTTCGAAAGGGGGCTTACTGGAAACACCATATATTTT. It is translated as CASSFERGLTGNTIYF.

The chain combines TRBV6-5 with TRBJ2-7, with TRBD2 as a possible D gene (6 bases). The CDR3 runs 15 residues. Trimming took off 0 bases at V and 2 bases at J, with 11 bases between the two ends. The V gene's germline CDR1 is MNHEY and CDR2 SVGAGI. CDR3 nucleotide sequence: TGTGCCAGCAGTTACTCGGGGACTTCCCCCTACGAGCAGTACTTC. It specifies CASSYSGTSPYEQYF.

The chain uses TRBV7-2 and TRBJ2-7, with 9 positions matching TRBD2. Germline CDR1 and CDR2: SGHTA and FQGNSA. The CDR3 covers 16 residues. The junction had 5 bases not matched to a gene; V was cut back by 1 base and J by 1 base. CDR3 sequence (DNA): TGTGCCAGCAGCTTAGGGCTAGCGGGACTTTCCTACGAGCAGTACTTC. Protein: CASSLGLAGLSYEQYF. Combining the CDR3 with reference TRBV7-2 and TRBJ2-7 gives the whole variable domain GAGVSQSPSNKVTEKGKDVELRCDPISGHTALYWYRQSLGQGLEFLIYFQGNSAPDKSGLPSDRFSAERTGGSVSTLTIQRTQQEDSAVYLCASSLGLAGLSYEQYFGPGTRLTVT.

V gene TRBV7-9 combines with J gene TRBJ1-2, with D possibly matching TRBD1 (6 bases). The CDR3 consists of 14 residues. With 1 base removed from V and 6 bases from J, the gap between germline ends came to 12 bases. Germline V lookup: CDR1 SEHNR, CDR2 FQNEAQ (reference sequence). DNA of the CDR3: TGTGCCAGCAGCTTAGGTGGTCAGGGGAATGGCTACACCTTC. Protein product: CASSLGGQGNGYTF.

The genes are TRBV5-6 and TRBJ2-7; 8 positions match TRBD2. The CDR3 has 16 residues. Germline-derived CDR1 and CDR2 are SGHDT and YYEEEE. Germline trimming cut 0 bases from V and 3 bases from J; bases unmatched to any gene: 8. CDR3 DNA: TGTGCCAGCAGCTTGGATGCGGGAGGAACACTCTACGAGCAGTACTTC. It translates to CASSLDAGGTLYEQYF.

The gene calls are TRBV10-3 and TRBJ2-7; TRBD1 matches 9 bases. CDR1 is ENHRY and CDR2 is SYGVKD in the germline V gene. The CDR3 loop spans 15 amino acids. V lost 6 bases and J lost 4; bases outside the gene matches: 10. Here the CDR3 reads CAISTTGGAYYEQYF. For the CDR3, the DNA is TGTGCCATCAGCACGACAGGGGGGGCCTATTACGAGCAGTACTTC.

This chain connects TRBV28 to TRBJ1-1; D unresolved. V lost 6 bases and J 8 bases, leaving 10 bases between the germline ends. The CDR3 is 11 residues long. Per germline, CDR1 MDHEN and CDR2 SYDVKM. CDR3 region: CASRTRTEAFF. As DNA, the CDR3 is TGTGCCAGCAGGACTCGTACGGAAGCTTTCTTT.

The rearrangement joins TRBV9 to TRBJ2-3; D is undetermined. The CDR3 spans 13 residues. V lost 4 bases, J lost 2 bases, and 8 bases lay in between. The germline V gene has CDR1 SGDLS and CDR2 YYNGEE. This CDR3 reads CASSPQNTDTQYF. The CDR3 DNA follows: TGTGCCAGCAGCCCCCAGAACACAGATACGCAGTATTTT.

The V call is TRBV19, the J call TRBJ2-7; 14 bases fit TRBD2. Germline assignment: CDR1 LNHDA and CDR2 SQIVND (reference sequence). This CDR3 is built from 15 residues. The junction had 1 base not matched to a gene; V was cut back by 4 bases and J by 2 bases. The CDR3 DNA reads TGTGCCAGTAGTAGACTAGCGGGGGGGGCCTACGAGCAGTACTTC. This translates into CASSRLAGGAYEQYF.

The chain couples TRBV13 to TRBJ1-3; 7 bases are shared with TRBD1. Looked up from germline, CDR1 is PRHDT and CDR2 is FYEKMQ (reference sequence). The CDR3 has 17 residues. The V and J ends lost 5 bases and 6 bases, in that order; junction bases with no gene match: 16. The CDR3 nucleotides read TGTGCCAGCAGCCCCCCCGAAGAGGGGGCCACAAAAAACACCATATATTTT. Translating gives CASSPPEEGATKNTIYF.